Each of the 29 T cell receptor beta chains below was sequenced from the same sample in a study of shared clonotypes between healthy human individuals. As defined, naive CD8 cells were CD45RO-negative and positively selected for CCR7, with terminally differentiated effector memory CD45RA+ cells excluded. TCRdb's copy holds only in-frame clones and misses some; the assay was immunoSEQ multiplex PCR. The repertoire includes nearly 2 million clones, less than 95% of them detected once, and under 1.5% sits in the top ten. Specimen: naive CD8+ T cells sorted from blood. The receptors come from a man aged 18 to 35 in good health.

V is TRBV5-4 and J is TRBJ1-2; no firm D call. Trimming removed 0 bases at V and 8 bases at J, with 8 bases between. The length of the CDR3 is 12 residues. CDR1 SGHNT and CDR2 YYREEE come from the germline V gene (reference sequence). The CDR3 nucleotides read TGTGCCAGCAGCTTGGAATCACAGGGCTACACCTTC. Protein product: CASSLESQGYTF.

The chain carries TRBV6-5 and TRBJ2-3; D uncertain. CDR1 and CDR2 from the germline V gene are MNHEY and SVGAGI. The CDR3 totals 12 residues. V dropped 8 bases and J dropped 2 bases, with 8 bases sitting between them. The CDR3 is CASSDPTDTQYF. The DNA of the CDR3 is TGTGCCAGCTCAGACCCCACAGATACGCAGTATTTT.

This chain links TRBV5-1 with TRBJ1-2; no firm D call. Trimming removed 1 base from V and 6 bases from J, with 16 bases in between. The CDR3 has 15 residues. Per the germline V gene, CDR1 is SGHRS and CDR2 is YFSETQ. The CDR3 reads CASSLRSAGVDGYTF. The CDR3 bases are TGCGCCAGCAGCTTGCGTTCAGCGGGTGTCGATGGCTACACCTTC.

The V call is TRBV6-5, the J call TRBJ2-1; D remains ambiguous. The CDR3 covers 14 residues. V lost 5 bases and J 5 bases, leaving 13 bases between the germline ends. CDR1 MNHEY and CDR2 SVGAGI come from the germline V gene. In nucleotides, the CDR3 is TGTGCCAGCAGTGCCTTGGGTTGGGACAATGAGCAGTTCTTC. Translation gives CASSALGWDNEQFF.

This chain links TRBV6-1 with TRBJ1-5; no firm D call. The germline CDR1 and CDR2 sequences are MNHNS and SASEGT. V was cut by 3 bases and J by 0 bases, with 9 bases left in between. This CDR3 region has 15 residues. The CDR3 region is CASSERLISNQPQHF. In DNA form, the CDR3 reads TGTGCCAGCAGTGAGAGGTTGATTAGCAATCAGCCCCAGCATTTT.

This clone was observed a single time. CDR3 sequence reads: CASSDWVDSNQPQHF. CDR3 in DNA: TGTGCCAGCAGTGATTGGGTCGATAGCAATCAGCCCCAGCATTTT. V usage is TRBV2 and J usage is TRBJ1-5; D unclear. The CDR3 is made up of 15 amino acids. Germline-derived CDR1 and CDR2 are SNHLY and FYNNEI. Trimming removed 3 bases at V and 0 bases at J, with 9 bases between.

The chain recombines TRBV9 with TRBJ2-6; D is unresolved. Germline CDR1 and CDR2: SGDLS and YYNGEE. V lost 0 bases, J lost 0 bases, and 13 bases lay in between. The CDR3 contains 18 residues. CDR3 sequence: CASSVGPTSHSGANVLTF. The CDR3 DNA sequence: TGTGCCAGCAGCGTAGGTCCCACTTCCCACTCTGGGGCCAACGTCCTGACTTTC.

V and J are TRBV5-1 and TRBJ2-5, with 9 bases identical to TRBD2. Germline loops: CDR1 SGHRS, CDR2 YFSETQ. This CDR3 spans 17 amino acids. V lost 2 bases, J lost 5 bases, and 13 bases stayed unmatched. CDR3 amino acids: CASSLGDSGSKGETQYF. The CDR3 DNA reads as TGCGCCAGCAGCTTAGGAGATAGCGGGAGTAAGGGGGAGACCCAGTACTTC.

The chain is built from TRBV19 and TRBJ2-7; D gene unclear. The CDR3 extends over 14 amino acids. In germline, CDR1 is LNHDA, CDR2 SQIVND (reference sequence). V gave up 2 bases and J gave up 0 bases, with 8 bases separating them. Here the CDR3 DNA reads TGTGCCAGTAGTATAAGCCTCGGCTCCTACGAGCAGTACTTC. As protein: CASSISLGSYEQYF.

The V and J genes are TRBV5-6 and TRBJ2-3, with 15 bases aligning to TRBD2. From germline, CDR1 is SGHDT and CDR2 YYEEEE. Trimming at V came to 3 bases and at J to 3 bases, leaving 5 bases not matched to a gene. The CDR3 has 17 residues. The CDR3 DNA reads as TGTGCCAGCAGCTGGGGGACTAGCGGGAGGACAACAGATACGCAGTATTTT. It yields the protein CASSWGTSGRTTDTQYF. The full variable domain, completed using reference TRBV5-6 and TRBJ2-3, is DAGVTQSPTHLIKTRGQQVTLRCSPKSGHDTVSWYQQALGQGPQFIFQYYEEEERQRGNFPDRFSGHQFPNYSSELNVNALLLGDSALYLCASSWGTSGRTTDTQYFGPGTRLTVL.

The V call is TRBV27, the J call TRBJ1-2, with TRBD1 identical over 9 bases. Germline lookup yields CDR1 MNHEY and CDR2 SMNVEV (reference sequence). There are 15 residues in the CDR3. The trim removed 4 bases at V and 8 bases at J, leaving 11 bases unmatched. CDR3 sequence (DNA): TGTGCCAGCAGTTCCCCCGGACAGGGGACGGGAGGCTACACCTTC. This encodes CASSSPGQGTGGYTF.

The chain is built from TRBV7-8 and TRBJ2-7; 14 bases are shared with TRBD2. Per the germline V gene, CDR1 is SGHVS and CDR2 is FQNEAQ. CDR3 length: 17 amino acids. V lost 7 bases, J lost 4 bases, and 12 bases stayed unmatched. The CDR3 bases are TGTGCCAGCACCTCCGGGACTAGCGGGGGAGGTGGGTACGAGCAGTACTTC. Its protein is CASTSGTSGGGGYEQYF.

The V call is TRBV5-5, the J call TRBJ2-7; 7 bases are a match to TRBD1. V trimming: 3 bases; J trimming: 3 bases; junction bases outside the gene matches: 3. CDR1 and CDR2 (germline): SGHKS, YYEKEE (reference sequence). The CDR3 has 13 residues. The chain's CDR3 is CASSWDSYYEQYF. The CDR3 region has the DNA TGTGCCAGCAGCTGGGACAGCTACTACGAGCAGTACTTC.

V usage is TRBV7-3 and J usage is TRBJ2-5; 10 nucleotides align to TRBD1. V trimming: 4 bases; J trimming: 1 base; junction bases outside the gene matches: 3. Germline V lookup: CDR1 SGHTA, CDR2 FQGTGA. The CDR3 totals 15 residues. CDR3 residues: CASSSRQGAQETQYF. The DNA of the CDR3 is TGTGCCAGCAGCTCACGACAGGGGGCCCAAGAGACCCAGTACTTC.

The chain has TRBV4-1 and TRBJ2-7; 7 nucleotides align to TRBD1. V lost 0 bases to trimming and J lost 0 bases; unmatched junction nucleotides: 11. The CDR3 is 18 amino acids. CDR1 and CDR2 from the germline V gene are MGHRA and YSYEKL. The CDR3 DNA reads TGCGCCAGCAGCCAAGACTGGGGTGGGACAGACATCTCCTACGAGCAGTACTTC. Translated: CASSQDWGGTDISYEQYF.

The chain recombines TRBV11-2 with TRBJ1-2, with 7 bases matching TRBD1. The V and J ends lost 1 base and 3 bases, in that order; junction bases with no gene match: 5. Germline V gives CDR1 SGHAT, CDR2 FQNNGV. The CDR3 loop spans 15 amino acids. The CDR3 region is CASSLGRGGYYGYTF. The DNA for the CDR3 is TGTGCCAGCAGCTTAGGCAGGGGGGGTTACTATGGCTACACCTTC.

This rearrangement joins TRBV7-9 to TRBJ1-1, with D maybe TRBD1 (5 bases). The V gene's germline CDR1 is SEHNR and CDR2 FQNEAQ (reference sequence). The CDR3 sequence is 16 residues long. V was cut by 3 bases and J by 10 bases, with 24 bases left in between. This chain's CDR3 is CASSLSQSPGLRGAFF. In DNA form, the CDR3 reads TGTGCCAGCAGCTTGTCGCAGAGTCCGGGACTGAGAGGAGCTTTCTTT.

This clone was observed a handful of times. The V gene is TRBV9, the J gene TRBJ2-3, with a weak D call TRBD1 (7 bases). The V end lost 0 bases, the J end lost 6 bases, and 14 bases lay between the germline ends. There are 15 residues in the CDR3. Germline V lookup: CDR1 SGDLS, CDR2 YYNGEE. The CDR3 sequence is CASSVEGGGRDTQYF. CDR3 bases: TGTGCCAGCAGCGTAGAAGGAGGGGGCAGGGATACGCAGTATTTT.

As concerns this clone: The same CDR3 also results from other DNA sequences found in this sample. V gene TRBV7-9 combines with J gene TRBJ1-4; D not certain. The CDR3 is 12 residues long. The germline V and J ends were trimmed by 5 bases and 8 bases, with 9 bases remaining between them. Germline CDR1 is SEHNR and CDR2 is FQNEAQ (reference sequence). The CDR3, as DNA: TGTGCCAGCAGCCTCCTGGTCGAAAAACTGTTTTTT. It yields the protein CASSLLVEKLFF.

On this clone: This sample includes further DNA sequences coding for the same CDR3. The genes are TRBV7-9 and TRBJ1-2; D remains unclear. The ends were cut back, 1 base at V and 5 bases at J, with 5 bases in the middle. The germline V gene has CDR1 SEHNR and CDR2 FQNEAQ (reference sequence). The CDR3 has 12 residues. The CDR3 DNA follows: TGTGCCAGCAGCTTAGAAGGTTATGGCTACACCTTC. Protein sequence: CASSLEGYGYTF. Supplemented by reference TRBV7-9 and TRBJ1-2, the full variable domain reads DTGVSQNPRHKITKRGQNVTFRCDPISEHNRLYWYRQTLGQGPEFLTYFQNEAQLEKSRLLSDRFSAERPKGSFSTLEIQRTEQGDSAMYLCASSLEGYGYTFGSGTRLTVV.

This chain connects TRBV9 to TRBJ2-1, with 8 positions matching TRBD2. V shed 0 bases, J shed 3 bases, and the junction held 5 bases outside the gene matches. CDR1 SGDLS and CDR2 YYNGEE come from the germline V gene. This CDR3 comprises 16 residues. CDR3 in amino acids: CASSVEAGAYYNEQFF. The CDR3 DNA is TGTGCCAGCAGCGTAGAAGCGGGGGCGTACTACAATGAGCAGTTCTTC.

The count of this clone is one. The gene calls are TRBV25-1 and TRBJ1-5, with D unclear. Germline assignment: CDR1 MGHDK and CDR2 SYGVNS. The V end lost 2 bases, the J end lost 1 base, and 6 bases lay between the germline ends. This CDR3 comprises 14 residues. CDR3 residues: CASSETGSNQPQHF. CDR3 in DNA: TGTGCCAGCAGTGAAACGGGGAGCAATCAGCCCCAGCATTTT.

The chain carries TRBV12-2 and TRBJ1-6. TRBV12-2 is assigned pseudogene status. This CDR3 spans 15 amino acids. The CDR3 nucleotides read TGTGCAAGTCGCACAGTAGGGGGGGAAAATTCACCCCTCCACTTT. Its protein product is CASRTVGGENSPLHF.

The chain employs TRBV4-1 and TRBJ1-4, with D unclear. The V end was cut by 4 bases, the J end by 8 bases, with 17 bases between. This CDR3 spans 15 amino acids. CDR1 and CDR2 from the germline V gene are MGHRA and YSYEKL. In DNA form, the CDR3 reads TGCGCCAGCAGCCCGAGGGAACAGCGAGCCGAAAAACTGTTTTTT. It is translated as CASSPREQRAEKLFF.

The J gene is TRBJ2-2, the V gene TRBV5-1; D not resolved. Per germline, CDR1 SGHRS and CDR2 YFSETQ. V gave up 0 bases and J gave up 2 bases, with 11 bases separating them. The CDR3 sequence is 16 residues long. The CDR3 nucleotides are TGCGCCAGCAGCTTGGCCATAGATCCAAACACCGGGGAGCTGTTTTTT. Its translation is CASSLAIDPNTGELFF.

The chain uses TRBV10-1 and TRBJ2-3; possibly TRBD1 or TRBD2 for D (5 bases each). There are 14 residues in the CDR3. V shed 4 bases and J shed 3 bases, with 11 bases lying between them. CDR1 WNHNN and CDR2 SYGVQD come from the germline V gene (reference sequence). The CDR3 region is CASSVGDPTDTQYF. The CDR3 region has the DNA TGCGCCAGCAGTGTGGGGGACCCGACAGATACGCAGTATTTT.

The V gene is TRBV6-5, the J gene TRBJ2-2; D possibly corresponds to TRBD1 (6 bases). V lost 5 bases and J 6 bases, leaving 10 bases between the germline ends. The germline V gene encodes CDR1 MNHEY and CDR2 SVGAGI. The CDR3 has 13 residues. The CDR3 here is CASSITGPGELFF. The DNA of the CDR3 is TGTGCCAGCAGTATAACAGGGCCCGGGGAGCTGTTTTTT.

DNA for the CDR3: TGTGCCAGCAGCTTACCAACAGGGGGCGGTGAAAAACTGTTTTTT. Translating gives CASSLPTGGGEKLFF. V usage is TRBV7-9 and J usage is TRBJ1-4; 9 nucleotides agree with TRBD1. The germline gives CDR1 SEHNR, CDR2 FQNEAQ (reference sequence). This CDR3 has 15 amino acids. After removal of 2 bases from V and 7 bases from J, the junction contained 5 bases not matched to a gene.

This rearrangement joins TRBV5-4 to TRBJ2-1; 10 bases align to TRBD2. J gave up 12 bases and V 4 bases, and 13 bases lay outside the gene matches. CDR3 length equals 15 residues. Germline CDR1 and CDR2: SGHNT and YYREEE (reference sequence). CDR3 sequence reads: CASSGGLADFSGQFF. In DNA form, the CDR3 reads TGTGCCAGCAGCGGAGGACTAGCGGATTTTAGCGGGCAGTTCTTC.